A single sample gave rise to the 26 T cell receptor beta chains below, sequenced in a study of cytomegalovirus exposure and HLA in healthy donors. Researchers ran the PCR with 60 Vbeta and 13 Jbeta primers. Libraries were prepared by immunoSEQ multiplex PCR; TCRdb keeps only in-frame clonotypes and omits some of them. The table shows about 98,000 clones, with around 76% occurring only once. The sequenced material came from PBMCs. These receptors all stem from a human donor in good health.

This clone came up once. The J gene is TRBJ1-5, the V gene TRBV2, with TRBD1 identical over 8 bases. This CDR3 comprises 15 residues. The V segment lost 7 bases and the J segment 6 bases; nucleotides outside the gene matches: 11. Per the germline V gene, CDR1 is SNHLY and CDR2 is FYNNEI. CDR3 in amino acids: CASTIGQGFSQPQHF. The CDR3 coding sequence is TGTGCCAGCACTATAGGACAGGGTTTTTCTCAGCCCCAGCATTTT.

The rearrangement uses TRBV7-9 and TRBJ2-3; 12 bases are shared with TRBD2. V shed 5 bases and J 3 bases; nucleotides not matched to a gene: 12. The CDR3 is 18 residues long. Germline V gives CDR1 SEHNR, CDR2 FQNEAQ (reference sequence). This CDR3 is CASSPTSGRTGYTDTQYF. The CDR3 coding sequence is TGTGCCAGCAGCCCCACTAGCGGGAGGACCGGGTATACAGATACGCAGTATTTT.

The chain employs TRBV11-2 and TRBJ1-2; D is perhaps TRBD1 (5 bases). The V gene lost 1 base and the J gene lost 0 bases, with 9 bases spanning the gap. CDR3 size: 15 residues. CDR1 and CDR2 (germline): SGHAT, FQNNGV. CDR3 sequence (DNA): TGTGCCAGCAGCTTAGTCGACAGAGCTAACTATGGCTACACCTTC. Translated: CASSLVDRANYGYTF.

J is TRBJ2-7 and V is TRBV19; 7 bases are a match to TRBD1. The CDR3 is 13 amino acids. The junction had 7 bases not matched to a gene; V was cut back by 5 bases and J by 6 bases. The V gene's germline CDR1 is LNHDA and CDR2 SQIVND (reference sequence). The CDR3 sequence is CASSDRDYSEQYF. CDR3 nucleotide sequence: TGTGCCAGTAGTGACAGGGATTATAGCGAGCAGTACTTC. The variable domain in full, completed from reference TRBV19 and TRBJ2-7, reads DGGITQSPKYLFRKEGQNVTLSCEQNLNHDAMYWYRQDPGQGLRLIYYSQIVNDFQKGDIAEGYSVSREKKESFPLTVTSAQKNPTAFYLCASSDRDYSEQYFGPGTRLTVT.

This rearrangement joins TRBV5-6 to TRBJ2-6; D ambiguous. The CDR3 runs 15 residues. Germline V gene sequence: CDR1 SGHDT, CDR2 YYEEEE. V was trimmed by 1 base and J by 1 base, leaving 6 bases between them. This chain's CDR3 is CASSLTGSGANVLTF. The DNA for the CDR3 is TGTGCCAGCAGCTTGACGGGTTCTGGGGCCAACGTCCTGACTTTC.

For this clone: Within the sample, other DNA sequences also encode this same CDR3. The chain employs TRBV5-1 and TRBJ2-7; 8 bases match TRBD1. The CDR3 is 14 residues long. Germline V CDR1 and CDR2: SGHRS, YFSETQ. J lost 3 bases, V lost 4 bases, and 6 bases had no gene match. CDR3 sequence (DNA): TGCGCCAGCAGCACCGGACAGGGCGTCTACGAGCAGTACTTC. Its protein product is CASSTGQGVYEQYF.

The V gene is TRBV10-3, the J gene TRBJ2-1; D is unclear. V was trimmed by 10 bases and J by 0 bases, leaving 16 bases between them. The CDR3 has 15 amino acids. CDR1 and CDR2 from the germline V gene are ENHRY and SYGVKD. The CDR3 DNA sequence: TGTGCCACCCGCACCGACACGAGCTCCTACAATGAGCAGTTCTTC. Its protein is CATRTDTSSYNEQFF.

The V gene is TRBV18, the J gene TRBJ2-5; perhaps TRBD2 as D (5 bases). V lost 4 bases and J 5 bases, leaving 11 bases between the germline ends. Germline-derived CDR1 and CDR2 are KGHSH and LQKENI. This CDR3 has 13 residues. The CDR3 DNA reads TGTGCCAGCTCACGGGGTGGGAGCGAGACCCAGTACTTC. Translation gives CASSRGGSETQYF. Full variable domain (outside the CDR3, taken from reference TRBV18 and TRBJ2-5): NAGVMQNPRHLVRRRGQEARLRCSPMKGHSHVYWYRQLPEEGLKFMVYLQKENIIDESGMPKERFSAEFPKEGPSILRIQQVVRGDSAAYFCASSRGGSETQYFGPGTRLLVL.

In the case of this clone: At one of its ends the junction is not consistent with the germline gene, which may arise from a read error. V usage is TRBV5-1 and J usage is TRBJ1-1; D may be TRBD1 (5 bases). This CDR3 spans 13 amino acids. The germline V gene encodes CDR1 SGHRS and CDR2 YFSETQ. The CDR3: CASSLAQGRAFAF. DNA for the CDR3: TGCGCCAGCAGCTTGGCCCAGGGCCGCGCGTTTGCCTTT.

V and J are TRBV18 and TRBJ1-4; 7 bases line up with TRBD1. Germline-derived CDR1 and CDR2 are KGHSH and LQKENI. J gave up 8 bases and V 6 bases, and 15 bases lay outside the gene matches. The CDR3 has 16 residues. In nucleotides, the CDR3 is TGTGCCAGCTCTCTCAAGGGGGCGTACGGCTTGGAAAAACTGTTTTTT. This codes for CASSLKGAYGLEKLFF.

This chain links TRBV7-9 with TRBJ1-3, with a tentative D call TRBD1 (5 bases). The CDR3 totals 16 residues. CDR1 is SEHNR, CDR2 FQNEAQ, per germline (reference sequence). Trimming took off 2 bases at V and 0 bases at J, with 11 bases between the two ends. CDR3 DNA: TGTGCCAGCAGCTTACGGGCAGGGTTCTCTGGAAACACCATATATTTT. Translated, it gives CASSLRAGFSGNTIYF.

The V and J genes are TRBV9 and TRBJ2-1, with D maybe TRBD2 (6 bases). This CDR3 is 14 amino acids long. Trimming cost V 4 bases and J 3 bases, with 11 bases left between them. Per germline, CDR1 SGDLS and CDR2 YYNGEE. The CDR3 sequence: CASSPRTIYNEQFF. For the CDR3, the DNA is TGTGCCAGCAGCCCTCGGACTATCTACAATGAGCAGTTCTTC.

The V call is TRBV9, the J call TRBJ2-1; D possibly corresponds to TRBD1 (6 bases). Germline CDR1 reads SGDLS; CDR2 reads YYNGEE. V was pared by 0 bases and J by 0 bases, with 7 bases between. The CDR3 is 15 residues long. CDR3 DNA sequence: TGTGCCAGCAGCGTAGCAGGGGACTCCTACAATGAGCAGTTCTTC. This sequence encodes CASSVAGDSYNEQFF.

This chain links TRBV11-1 with TRBJ1-1, with 7 bases lining up with TRBD1. V lost 5 bases to trimming and J lost 0 bases; unmatched junction nucleotides: 3. The CDR3 runs to 14 residues. CDR1 and CDR2 (germline): SGHAT, FQDESV (reference sequence). This chain's CDR3 is CASSADRLNTEAFF. The CDR3 nucleotides read TGTGCCAGCAGCGCGGACAGGCTGAACACTGAAGCTTTCTTT.

The rearrangement uses TRBV18 and TRBJ2-7; 9 nucleotides agree with TRBD2. This CDR3 has 15 residues. The junction had 8 bases not matched to a gene; V was cut back by 6 bases and J by 2 bases. CDR1 KGHSH and CDR2 LQKENI come from the germline V gene. The DNA of the CDR3 is TGTGCCAGCTCCCTCAATGTAGCGGGGGCCTACGAGCAGTACTTC. Its protein product is CASSLNVAGAYEQYF.

The chain recombines TRBV6-1 with TRBJ2-7; 12 bases agree with TRBD2. V shed 6 bases, J shed 3 bases, and the junction held 6 bases outside the gene matches. This CDR3 comprises 15 residues. Per germline, CDR1 MNHNS and CDR2 SASEGT. This CDR3 reads CASRLAGGRDYEQYF. The CDR3 DNA sequence: TGTGCCAGCAGACTAGCGGGAGGACGAGACTACGAGCAGTACTTC.

This clone was counted once. The chain recombines TRBV19 with TRBJ1-5; TRBD1 aligns across 8 bases. Germline lookup yields CDR1 LNHDA and CDR2 SQIVND (reference sequence). There are 15 residues in the CDR3. The junction had 10 bases not matched to a gene; V was cut back by 4 bases and J by 8 bases. CDR3 DNA sequence: TGTGCCAGTAGTACCGGCCAGGGGGCGGCGGAGCCCCAGCATTTT. As protein: CASSTGQGAAEPQHF.

This chain links TRBV9 with TRBJ2-7, with 10 bases identical to TRBD2. The V gene end was trimmed by 3 bases and the J gene end by 6 bases; junction bases not matched to a gene: 18. The V gene's germline CDR1 is SGDLS and CDR2 YYNGEE. This CDR3 is 18 amino acids long. The CDR3 loop reads CASSGSGTSASELGEQYF. CDR3 in DNA: TGTGCCAGCAGCGGATCCGGGACTAGCGCGTCCGAGTTGGGCGAGCAGTACTTC.

This clone was counted at least ten times. This chain uses TRBV6-6 with TRBJ1-1; weak D call: TRBD1 (5 bases). CDR1 and CDR2 (germline): MNHNY, SVGAGI (reference sequence). The CDR3 is 15 residues long. Trimming pared 8 bases from V and 2 bases from J, leaving 18 bases between. The CDR3 here is CASAQPRDGNTEAFF. The CDR3 DNA reads as TGTGCCAGCGCTCAGCCCAGGGATGGTAACACTGAAGCTTTCTTT.

J is TRBJ2-7 and V is TRBV18; tentative D call: TRBD2 (6 bases). The germline V gene has CDR1 KGHSH and CDR2 LQKENI. This CDR3 region has 13 residues. V lost 2 bases, J lost 3 bases, and 8 bases lay in between. The CDR3 DNA reads as TGTGCCAGCTCACCAGGGGGAGGCTACGAGCAGTACTTC. This codes for CASSPGGGYEQYF. The entire variable domain, with the rest obtained from reference TRBV18 and TRBJ2-7, is as follows: NAGVMQNPRHLVRRRGQEARLRCSPMKGHSHVYWYRQLPEEGLKFMVYLQKENIIDESGMPKERFSAEFPKEGPSILRIQQVVRGDSAAYFCASSPGGGYEQYFGPGTRLTVT.

The J gene is TRBJ1-1, the V gene TRBV11-2; possibly TRBD1 for D (6 bases). CDR3 length: 15 residues. The V gene lost 1 base and the J gene lost 5 bases, with 14 bases spanning the gap. Germline V gene lookup returns CDR1 SGHAT and CDR2 FQNNGV. The chain's CDR3 is CASSLAGARGTEAFF. The CDR3 region has the DNA TGTGCCAGCAGCTTAGCAGGGGCCAGGGGTACTGAAGCTTTCTTT.

The chain recombines TRBV7-5 with TRBJ2-1; TRBD1 is the table's D call and was not checked against the DNA. TRBV7-5 is recorded as a pseudogene. This CDR3 is built from 16 residues. CDR3 region: CARSLARQGAYNEQFF. CDR3 nucleotides: TGTGCCAGAAGCTTAGCGCGGCAGGGGGCCTACAATGAGCAGTTCTTC.

The chain combines TRBV19 with TRBJ2-1; no definite D call. CDR1 and CDR2 (germline): LNHDA, SQIVND (reference sequence). The CDR3 spans 13 residues. V was shortened by 6 bases and J by 8 bases, with 14 bases between the two germline ends. In DNA form, the CDR3 reads TGTGCCAGTAGAACGACTGCCAGCGATGAGCAGTTCTTC. As protein: CASRTTASDEQFF. Drawing the rest from reference TRBV19 and TRBJ2-1, the complete variable domain is DGGITQSPKYLFRKEGQNVTLSCEQNLNHDAMYWYRQDPGQGLRLIYYSQIVNDFQKGDIAEGYSVSREKKESFPLTVTSAQKNPTAFYLCASRTTASDEQFFGPGTRLTVL.

The table lists this clone with a few counts. CDR3 DNA sequence: TGCGCCAGCACTAACGACCGACAGGGGATGAACACTGAAGCTTTCTTT. This codes for CASTNDRQGMNTEAFF. The chain combines TRBV5-1 with TRBJ1-1, with 8 positions matching TRBD1. The CDR3 runs to 16 residues. Germline V gene sequence: CDR1 SGHRS, CDR2 YFSETQ. Germline trimming cut 6 bases from V and 0 bases from J; bases unmatched to any gene: 10.

The chain carries TRBV6-6 and TRBJ2-3; possibly TRBD2 for D (5 bases). This CDR3 contains 12 residues. Germline V gives CDR1 MNHNY, CDR2 SVGAGI (reference sequence). The germline V and J ends were trimmed by 6 bases and 2 bases, with 6 bases remaining between them. The chain's CDR3 is CASSRDTDTQYF. CDR3 bases: TGTGCCAGCAGCCGGGACACAGATACGCAGTATTTT.

The chain uses TRBV6-5 and TRBJ2-2; 7 nucleotides align to TRBD2. CDR3 length: 14 amino acids. J gave up 8 bases and V 0 bases, and 3 bases lay outside the gene matches. The V gene's germline CDR1 is MNHEY and CDR2 SVGAGI. The CDR3 loop is CASSYSAGPGELFF. The CDR3 DNA is TGTGCCAGCAGTTACTCAGCGGGGCCTGGGGAGCTGTTTTTT.